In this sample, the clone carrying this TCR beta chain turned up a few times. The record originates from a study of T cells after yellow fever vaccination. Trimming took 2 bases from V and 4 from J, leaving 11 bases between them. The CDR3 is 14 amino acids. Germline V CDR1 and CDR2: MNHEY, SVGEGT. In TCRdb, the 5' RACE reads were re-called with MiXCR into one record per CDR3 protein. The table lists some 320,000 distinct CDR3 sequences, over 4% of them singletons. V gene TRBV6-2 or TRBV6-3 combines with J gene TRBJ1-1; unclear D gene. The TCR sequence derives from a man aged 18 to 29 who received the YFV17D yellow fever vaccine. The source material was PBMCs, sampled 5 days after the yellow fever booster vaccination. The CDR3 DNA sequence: TGTGCCAGCAGTTACCGGCTTCAAACCACTGAAGCTTTCTTT. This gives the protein CASSYRLQTTEAFF.